A single sample gave rise to the 7 T cell receptor beta chains below, sequenced in a study of PD-1 blockade in classical Hodgkin lymphoma. The time point is: newly diagnosed, previously untreated cHL patient sample. CD8+ T cells were isolated from thawed PBMCs by magnetic negative selection. Using immunoSEQ multiplex PCR, the repertoire was profiled, and TCRdb retains in-frame clones only, with some absent. The data hold about 21,000 clones, with about 83% observed a single time. Sequenced material: CD8+ T cells from blood. All receptors derive from a human donor with classical Hodgkin lymphoma.

The rearrangement joins TRBV9 to TRBJ2-5; TRBD1 agrees at 7 bases. V lost 4 bases, J lost 5 bases, and 8 bases stayed unmatched. The CDR3 has 14 residues. The V gene's germline CDR1 is SGDLS and CDR2 YYNGEE. CDR3 nucleotides: TGTGCCAGCAGCCCTGACGGGACAGAGGAGACCCAGTACTTC. The encoded protein is CASSPDGTEETQYF. Full variable domain (missing parts from reference TRBV9 and TRBJ2-5): DSGVTQTPKHLITATGQRVTLRCSPRSGDLSVYWYQQSLDQGLQFLIQYYNGEERAKGNILERFSAQQFPDLHSELNLSSLELGDSALYFCASSPDGTEETQYFGPGTRLLVL.

The chain combines TRBV4-1 with TRBJ2-1; no firm D call. CDR3 length equals 13 residues. Trimming left V 3 bases short and J 9 bases short, with 12 bases between. The V gene's germline CDR1 is MGHRA and CDR2 YSYEKL. DNA of the CDR3: TGCGCCAGCAGCCACCCGATATCCACTGAGCAGTTCTTC. This gives the protein CASSHPISTEQFF.

This sequence joins TRBV19 and TRBJ2-5; maybe TRBD2 (5 bases). Trimming removed 3 bases at V and 7 bases at J, with 12 bases between. CDR1 and CDR2 (germline): LNHDA, SQIVND (reference sequence). CDR3 length: 13 residues. The CDR3 nucleotides are TGTGCCAGTAGTATCGGCGTAGGAGGGACCCAGTACTTC. It encodes CASSIGVGGTQYF.

V and J are TRBV2 and TRBJ2-7, with 11 bases aligning to TRBD1. This CDR3 contains 14 residues. After removal of 6 bases from V and 3 bases from J, the junction contained 4 bases not matched to a gene. From germline, CDR1 is SNHLY and CDR2 FYNNEI. The CDR3 here is CASSAGTGGYEQYF. The CDR3 DNA reads as TGTGCCAGCAGCGCCGGGACAGGGGGCTACGAGCAGTACTTC.

This rearrangement joins TRBV25-1 to TRBJ2-1; D is possibly TRBD2 (5 bases). From germline, CDR1 is MGHDK and CDR2 SYGVNS. Deletions cut 6 bases from V and 10 bases from J, with 19 bases between. The CDR3 contains 14 residues. The CDR3 bases are TGTGCCAGCAGCTCGGGATACCCAGATGAGGAGCAGTTCTTC. Amino acid sequence: CASSSGYPDEEQFF. Together with reference TRBV25-1 and TRBJ2-1, the CDR3 gives the full variable domain: EADIYQTPRYLVIGTGKKITLECSQTMGHDKMYWYQQDPGMELHLIHYSYGVNSTEKGDLSSESTVSRIRTEHFPLTLESARPSHTSQYLCASSSGYPDEEQFFGPGTRLTVL.

The chain combines TRBV18 with TRBJ1-4; 7 nucleotides match TRBD1. The CDR3 extends over 16 amino acids. Looked up from germline, CDR1 is KGHSH and CDR2 is LQKENI. The V gene end was trimmed by 3 bases and the J gene end by 8 bases; junction bases not matched to a gene: 12. The CDR3 region is CASSPTAGGLDEKLFF. CDR3 in DNA: TGTGCCAGCTCACCGACGGCAGGGGGTCTCGACGAAAAACTGTTTTTT.

The chain links TRBV4-3 to TRBJ1-2, with no clear D. The CDR3 is made up of 14 amino acids. Trimming removed 0 bases at V and 6 bases at J, with 11 bases between. Germline CDR1 LGHNA, CDR2 YSLEER. CDR3 bases: TGCGCCAGCAGCCAAGATACGACTTTGGATGGCTACACCTTC. It is translated as CASSQDTTLDGYTF.